Following are 21 T cell receptor beta chains from one sample sequenced in a study of CD8 T cells in Susac syndrome. Random hexamers were used to reverse transcribe an amount of roughly 0.5 to 1 ug RNA. Using its own MiXCR run on the immunoSEQ multiplex PCR reads, TCRdb lists one record per CDR3 protein. The sample has about 130,000 distinct CDR3 sequences, approximately 95% seen once. Sequencing was performed on CD8+ T cells from PBMCs. The receptors stem from a human donor with Susac syndrome.

This rearrangement joins TRBV11-3 to TRBJ2-1, with 9 nucleotides matching TRBD2. J was trimmed by 4 bases and V by 4 bases; bases with no gene match: 5. Germline-derived CDR1 and CDR2 are SGHNT and YENEEA. The CDR3 totals 15 residues. This chain's CDR3 is CASSSTSGQYNEQFF. The CDR3 DNA reads as TGTGCCAGCAGCTCGACTAGCGGACAATACAATGAGCAGTTCTTC.

Here the CDR3 reads CSVYGPQGAYEQYF. In nucleotides, the CDR3 is TGCAGCGTTTATGGGCCGCAGGGGGCCTACGAGCAGTACTTC. V usage is TRBV29-1 and J usage is TRBJ2-7; 7 bases match TRBD1. Germline assignment: CDR1 SQVTM and CDR2 ANQGSEA. Trimming cost V 5 bases and J 2 bases; bases outside gene matches: 9. This CDR3 has 14 residues.

This rearrangement joins TRBV12-3 or TRBV12-4 to TRBJ2-7; unclear D gene. The ends were cut back, 7 bases at V and 0 bases at J, with 4 bases in the middle. This CDR3 contains 11 residues. The CDR3 loop is CASTDSYEQYF. For the CDR3, the DNA is TGTGCCAGCACCGACTCCTACGAGCAGTACTTC.

V is TRBV30 and J is TRBJ2-2; D not certain. This CDR3 is built from 18 residues. The V end was cut by 0 bases, the J end by 4 bases, with 21 bases between. Germline-derived CDR1 and CDR2 are GTSNPN and SVGIG (reference sequence). CDR3 sequence reads: CAWSVRWQPRMGTGELFF. The CDR3 DNA reads TGTGCCTGGAGTGTACGGTGGCAGCCGCGAATGGGCACCGGGGAGCTGTTTTTT.

The J gene is TRBJ1-1, the V gene TRBV7-9, with a possible D match to TRBD1 (6 bases). The CDR3 loop spans 14 amino acids. Trimming left V 5 bases short and J 3 bases short, with 13 bases between. CDR1 is SEHNR, CDR2 FQNEAQ, per germline (reference sequence). CDR3 loop: CASSVTGSDTEAFF. In nucleotides, the CDR3 is TGTGCCAGCAGCGTAACAGGGTCTGACACTGAAGCTTTCTTT.

The V gene is TRBV30, the J gene TRBJ2-2, with 13 bases that match TRBD2. J gave up 7 bases and V 1 base, and 9 bases lay outside the gene matches. The CDR3 runs 17 residues. CDR1 and CDR2 (germline): GTSNPN, SVGIG (reference sequence). CDR3 amino acids: CAWSDPGLAGIIGELFF. CDR3 nucleotide sequence: TGTGCCTGGAGTGATCCGGGACTAGCGGGAATTATCGGGGAGCTGTTTTTT.

The chain combines TRBV4-1 with TRBJ2-1; no clear D gene. CDR1 and CDR2 from the germline V gene are MGHRA and YSYEKL. The CDR3 spans 14 residues. V was shortened by 1 base and J by 0 bases, with 4 bases between the two germline ends. The CDR3 nucleotides read TGCGCCAGCAGCCAAGGGATCTCCTACAATGAGCAGTTCTTC. Encoded protein: CASSQGISYNEQFF.

The chain is built from TRBV20-1 and TRBJ1-1, with 11 nucleotides matching TRBD1. CDR3 length equals 14 residues. The V segment lost 5 bases and the J segment 5 bases; nucleotides outside the gene matches: 7. CDR1 and CDR2 from the germline V gene are DFQATT and SNEGSKA (reference sequence). The CDR3 DNA sequence: TGCAGTGCTGGGACAGGGGGTTCGGGAACTGAAGCTTTCTTT. Protein: CSAGTGGSGTEAFF.

This sequence joins TRBV4-1 and TRBJ2-5, with TRBD2 matching over 15 bases. Germline V gives CDR1 MGHRA, CDR2 YSYEKL. The CDR3 has 18 residues. J gave up 5 bases and V 5 bases, and 12 bases lay outside the gene matches. The DNA of the CDR3 is TGCGCCAGCAGCTTCGAGGGACTAGCGGGAGGCGGCGGTGAGACCCAGTACTTC. Translating it yields CASSFEGLAGGGGETQYF.

This rearrangement joins TRBV2 to TRBJ2-5; 7 bases agree with TRBD1. After removal of 6 bases from V and 5 bases from J, the junction contained 9 bases not matched to a gene. CDR1 and CDR2 (germline): SNHLY, FYNNEI. The CDR3 extends over 14 amino acids. CDR3 loop: CASRATGAAETQYF. CDR3 sequence (DNA): TGTGCCAGCAGGGCTACAGGGGCGGCGGAGACCCAGTACTTC.

The chain employs TRBV20-1 and TRBJ2-3; D is uncertain. V was trimmed by 0 bases and J by 1 base, leaving 8 bases between them. The germline V gene has CDR1 DFQATT and CDR2 SNEGSKA (reference sequence). The CDR3 length is 14 residues. The DNA for the CDR3 is TGCAGTGCTAGAGAATTAGAGGGCACAGATACGCAGTATTTT. It specifies CSARELEGTDTQYF.

This clonotype appeared once. V and J are TRBV7-6 and TRBJ2-5; no clear D. The V gene lost 0 bases and the J gene lost 5 bases, with 7 bases spanning the gap. CDR3 length: 13 amino acids. CDR1 and CDR2 (germline): SGHVS, FNYEAQ. The CDR3 sequence: CASSLALRETQYF. DNA for the CDR3: TGTGCCAGCAGCTTAGCGCTTAGGGAGACCCAGTACTTC.

The chain has TRBV12-5 and TRBJ1-1; D gene unclear. Germline-derived CDR1 and CDR2 are LGHNT and FRNRAP. V gave up 3 bases and J gave up 6 bases, with 8 bases separating them. There are 12 residues in the CDR3. The CDR3 DNA reads TGTGCTAGTGGTTTTCGTGGTGCTGAAGCTTTCTTT. It encodes CASGFRGAEAFF.

This chain uses TRBV12-3 or TRBV12-4 with TRBJ1-2, with D possibly TRBD1 on 6 matching bases. V was clipped by 8 bases and J by 4 bases, with 11 bases between them. The CDR3 is 12 residues long. This CDR3 is CASGTGFYGYTF. CDR3 DNA: TGTGCCAGCGGAACAGGGTTCTATGGCTACACCTTC.

V and J are TRBV5-6 and TRBJ2-3; D ambiguous. Trimming removed 2 bases at V and 6 bases at J, with 7 bases between. Germline V CDR1 and CDR2: SGHDT, YYEEEE. The CDR3 spans 12 residues. This chain's CDR3 is CASSFTVDTQYF. The DNA for the CDR3 is TGTGCCAGCAGCTTTACAGTGGATACGCAGTATTTT.

V is TRBV27 and J is TRBJ2-1, with TRBD1 matching over 8 bases. In germline, CDR1 is MNHEY, CDR2 SMNVEV (reference sequence). The junction had 5 bases not matched to a gene; V was cut back by 8 bases and J by 2 bases. The CDR3 extends over 14 amino acids. CDR3 in DNA: TGTGCCAGCGTGCAGGGGGCGGCCTACAATGAGCAGTTCTTC. This sequence encodes CASVQGAAYNEQFF.

This chain uses TRBV29-1 with TRBJ1-2, with a tentative D call TRBD1 (5 bases). V gave up 1 base and J gave up 4 bases, with 10 bases separating them. Germline V CDR1 and CDR2: SQVTM, ANQGSEA. The CDR3 contains 13 residues. The CDR3 loop reads CSVEAGQGYGYTF. CDR3 in DNA: TGCAGCGTTGAAGCCGGACAAGGCTATGGCTACACCTTC.

J is TRBJ2-7 and V is TRBV9; the match to TRBD1 covers 7 bases. The CDR3 sequence is 14 residues long. The germline V gene has CDR1 SGDLS and CDR2 YYNGEE. Losses at the gene ends were 4 bases for V and 3 bases for J; bases not matched to a gene: 7. The CDR3 DNA sequence: TGTGCCAGCAGCTCCACAGGGGCGAACTACGAGCAGTACTTC. As protein: CASSSTGANYEQYF.

This clonotype was seen just once. The chain is built from TRBV5-1 and TRBJ2-1, with TRBD2 as a possible D gene (7 bases). Germline CDR1 is SGHRS and CDR2 is YFSETQ. V was cut by 5 bases and J by 3 bases, with 15 bases left in between. The CDR3 is 15 residues long. DNA of the CDR3: TGCGCCAGCAGGGGAGGGGCAGGGGTCTACAATGAGCAGTTCTTC. Translation gives CASRGGAGVYNEQFF.

The chain couples TRBV27 to TRBJ2-7; no definite D call. The CDR3 is 14 amino acids. CDR1 and CDR2 from the germline V gene are MNHEY and SMNVEV (reference sequence). The V end lost 0 bases, the J end lost 3 bases, and 9 bases lay between the germline ends. This CDR3 reads CASSLSPGIYEQYF. Here the CDR3 DNA reads TGTGCCAGCAGTTTATCTCCCGGAATCTACGAGCAGTACTTC.

V and J are TRBV30 and TRBJ2-7; a possible D gene is TRBD1 (7 bases). This CDR3 spans 17 amino acids. Per the germline V gene, CDR1 is GTSNPN and CDR2 is SVGIG (reference sequence). V was pared by 5 bases and J by 6 bases, with 29 bases between. The CDR3 is CAWAILPSAGGHGEQYF. In DNA form, the CDR3 reads TGTGCCTGGGCAATTCTCCCCTCGGCAGGGGGGCATGGCGAGCAGTACTTC. Based on the CDR3 plus reference TRBV30 and TRBJ2-7, the full variable domain is SQTIHQWPATLVQPVGSPLSLECTVEGTSNPNLYWYRQAAGRGLQLLFYSVGIGQISSEVPQNLSASRPQDRQFILSSKKLLLSDSGFYLCAWAILPSAGGHGEQYFGPGTRLTVT.